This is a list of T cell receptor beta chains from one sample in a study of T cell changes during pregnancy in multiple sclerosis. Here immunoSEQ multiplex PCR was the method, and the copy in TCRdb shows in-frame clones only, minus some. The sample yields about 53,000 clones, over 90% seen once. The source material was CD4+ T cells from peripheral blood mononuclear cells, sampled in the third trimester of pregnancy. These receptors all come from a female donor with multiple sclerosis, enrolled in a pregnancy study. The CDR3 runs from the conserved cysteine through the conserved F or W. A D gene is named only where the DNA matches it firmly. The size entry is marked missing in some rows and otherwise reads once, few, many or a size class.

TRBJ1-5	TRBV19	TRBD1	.	TGTGCCAGTTGGGACAGGGGTCAGCCCCAGCATTTT	CASWDRGQPQHF
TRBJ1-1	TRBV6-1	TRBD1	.	TGTGCCAGCAGTGACCCGCGGGACAGGGCGGGCAAGTCTGAAGCTTTCTTT	CASSDPRDRAGKSEAFF
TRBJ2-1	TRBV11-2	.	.	TGTGCCAGCAGCTTCGGGGGTCCCCTCAAGAATGAGCAGTTCTTC	CASSFGGPLKNEQFF
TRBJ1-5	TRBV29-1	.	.	TGCAGCGTTGCGGGAGACAGAAATCAGCCCCAGCATTTT	CSVAGDRNQPQHF
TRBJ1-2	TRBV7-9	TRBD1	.	TGTGCCAGCAGCTGGGCCGGGACAGATTATGGCTACACCTTC	CASSWAGTDYGYTF
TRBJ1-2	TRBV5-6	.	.	TGTGCCAGCATCCAGGGCAGGCCCGGCTATGGCTACACCTTC	CASIQGRPGYGYTF
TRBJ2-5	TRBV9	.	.	TGTGCCAGCAGCCCCCCCTCCCCAGAGACCCAGTACTTC	CASSPPSPETQYF
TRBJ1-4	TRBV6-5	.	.	TGTGCCAGCAGTTACTCGAGTCAGGGTAATGAAAAACTGTTTTTT	CASSYSSQGNEKLFF
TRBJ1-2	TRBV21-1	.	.	TGTGCCAGCAGCAAAGCACGGGGTGGCTACACCTTC	CASSKARGGYTF
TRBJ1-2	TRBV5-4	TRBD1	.	TGTGCCAGCAGCTCCCAGGGGGATGCTGGCTACACCTTC	CASSSQGDAGYTF
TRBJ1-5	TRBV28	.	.	TGTGCCAGCAGTTCCGTCACCTTGGCCAGGAGCAATCAGCCCCAGCATTTT	CASSSVTLARSNQPQHF
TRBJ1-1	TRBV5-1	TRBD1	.	TGCGCCAGCAGCCCCGGACAGGGCACTGAAGCTTTCTTT	CASSPGQGTEAFF
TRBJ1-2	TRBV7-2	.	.	TGTGCCAGCAGCTTAGCGCTGGCCAGAAACTATGGCTACACCTTC	CASSLALARNYGYTF
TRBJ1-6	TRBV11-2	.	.	TGTGCCAGCAGCCAATCCTTAGACTCCTATAATTCACCCCTCCACTTT	CASSQSLDSYNSPLHF
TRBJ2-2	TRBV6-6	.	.	TGTGCCAGCTCCACCGGGAATACGAACACCGGGGAGCTGTTTTTT	CASSTGNTNTGELFF
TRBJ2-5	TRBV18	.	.	TGTGCCACATGGCAGGGGGAGACCCAGTACTTC	CATWQGETQYF
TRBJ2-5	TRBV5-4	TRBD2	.	TGTGCCAGCAGCTGGGCGCGGGGGGGTGCTGGGGAGACCCAGTACTTC	CASSWARGGAGETQYF
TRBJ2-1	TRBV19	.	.	TGTGCCAGTAGTGTGGGGCTAGCGTATGAGCAGTTCTTC	CASSVGLAYEQFF
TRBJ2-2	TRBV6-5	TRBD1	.	TGTGCCAGCAGTATCGGGACAGGGAGGACCGGGGAGCTGTTTTTT	CASSIGTGRTGELFF
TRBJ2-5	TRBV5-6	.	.	TGTGCCAGCAGTGCTAGGACGGGGTTGGAGACCCAGTACTTC	CASSARTGLETQYF
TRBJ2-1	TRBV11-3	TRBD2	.	TGTGCCAGCAGCTTAGGGGCGGGGGGGTTCAATGAGCAGTTCTTC	CASSLGAGGFNEQFF
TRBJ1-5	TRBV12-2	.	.	TGTGCAAGTCGCGTCTGTAATAGCAATCAGCCCCAGCATTTT	CASRVCNSNQPQHF
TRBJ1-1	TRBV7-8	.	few	TGTGCCAGCAGCCCCATCTGGGGCAGGCGCACTGAAGCTTTCTTT	CASSPIWGRRTEAFF
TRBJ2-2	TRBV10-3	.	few	TGTGCCATCAGGAGCCCACTTGGCGGGGAGCTGTTTTTT	CAIRSPLGGELFF
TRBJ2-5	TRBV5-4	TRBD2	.	TGTGCCAGCAGCTTGGGTGGGGGGGATCAAGAGACCCAGTACTTC	CASSLGGGDQETQYF
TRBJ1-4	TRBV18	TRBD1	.	TGTGCCAGCTCACTTAGGGACAGTCCAACTAATGAAAAACTGTTTTTT	CASSLRDSPTNEKLFF
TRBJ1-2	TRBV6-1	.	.	TGTGCCAGCAGTCCCGACAGCAACTATGGCTACACCTTC	CASSPDSNYGYTF
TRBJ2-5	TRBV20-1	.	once	TGCAGTGCAGAAAGAGGGGAGACCCAGTACTTC	CSAERGETQYF
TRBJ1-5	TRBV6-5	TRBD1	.	TGTGCCAGCAGTTACAGACAGGGGTCTCAGCCCCAGCATTTT	CASSYRQGSQPQHF
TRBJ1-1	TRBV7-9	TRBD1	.	TGTGCCAGCAGCTCAGACAGGGGGGCTTTCTTT	CASSSDRGAFF
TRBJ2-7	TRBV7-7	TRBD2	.	TGTGCTAGCAGCCCCGGGGGGGGAGCCTACGAGCAGTACTTC	CASSPGGGAYEQYF
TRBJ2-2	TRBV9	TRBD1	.	TGTGCCAGCAGCGTAACAGGGGTAGACACCGGGGAGCTGTTTTTT	CASSVTGVDTGELFF
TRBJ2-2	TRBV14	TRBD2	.	TGTGCCAGCAGCCAAGTTGGCGGGGGGGCCCCCGGGGAGCTGTTTTTT	CASSQVGGGAPGELFF
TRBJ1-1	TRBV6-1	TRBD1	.	TGTGCCAGCAGAGGGACAGGGAGGGGCACTGAAGCTTTCTTT	CASRGTGRGTEAFF
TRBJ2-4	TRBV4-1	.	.	TGCGCCAGCAGCCAAGTCGAGGGGGGGGGCGGAGGATGGGGAAACATTCAGTACTTC	CASSQVEGGGGGWGNIQYF
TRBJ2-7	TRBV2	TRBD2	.	TGTGCCAGCAGTCCTCCGGGACTAGTCCACTTC	CASSPPGLVHF
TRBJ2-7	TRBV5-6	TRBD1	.	TGTGCCAGCAGCATGACAGGGGCTACCACCTACGAGCAGTACTTC	CASSMTGATTYEQYF
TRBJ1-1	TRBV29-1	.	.	TGCAGCGTGCTAGGCATGAACACTGAAGCTTTCTTT	CSVLGMNTEAFF
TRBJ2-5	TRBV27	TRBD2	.	TGTGCCAGCAGTCCCGGACTAGCGGGGGGAAAGACCCAGTACTTC	CASSPGLAGGKTQYF
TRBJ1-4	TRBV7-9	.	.	TGTGCCAGCAGCTTAGGACAGAGCGAAAAACTGTTTTTT	CASSLGQSEKLFF
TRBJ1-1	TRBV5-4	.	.	TGTGCCAGCAGCTCCGCAGAGGTTAGGTCAGTGAACACTGAAGCTTTCTTT	CASSSAEVRSVNTEAFF
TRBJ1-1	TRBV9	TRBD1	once	TGTGCCAGCAGCGTAGTGAGGGGGCTGGTCACTGAAGCTTTCTTT	CASSVVRGLVTEAFF
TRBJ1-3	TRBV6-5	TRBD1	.	TGTGCCAGCAAGGCGGACAGGGAAAGTGGAAACACCATATATTTT	CASKADRESGNTIYF
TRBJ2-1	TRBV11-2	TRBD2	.	TGTGCCAGCAGCTTGAATAGCGGGGGGGCCCGGAATGAGCAGTTCTTC	CASSLNSGGARNEQFF